This passage covers 28 T cell receptor beta chains from one sample sequenced in a study of blood T cells in healthy people across ages. Then a second PCR, running roughly 6 to 12 cycles, was carried out with a sample-barcoded 5' primer and a J-beta primer mix. Using its own MiXCR run on the 5' RACE reads, TCRdb lists one record per CDR3 protein. The repertoire has 350,000 to 450,000 distinct CDR3 sequences, about 52% of them found once; the top ten carry 45% to 65%. The sequenced sample was blood. Receptors originate from a man in his sixties in good health.

In this sample, this clonotype turned up many times. This chain joins TRBV4-2 and TRBJ1-2; 9 bases are shared with TRBD1. The trim removed 4 bases at V and 3 bases at J, leaving 6 bases unmatched. Germline V gene sequence: CDR1 LGHNA, CDR2 YNFKEQ. The CDR3 totals 15 residues. The CDR3 region has the DNA TGTGCCAGCAGCCCGAGGACAGGGGATGACTATGGCTACACCTTC. Protein: CASSPRTGDDYGYTF.

With respect to this clonotype: A much larger clone differs from this one at a single base, so this may be a read error. The V call is TRBV20-1, the J call TRBJ2-3; TRBD2 is a possible D gene (6 bases). The CDR3 has 15 amino acids. Germline V gives CDR1 DFQATT, CDR2 SNEGSKA (reference sequence). Trimming shortened V by 6 bases and J by 0 bases, and 16 bases separated the two germline ends. The CDR3 coding sequence is TGCAGTGCCCCGGTGGTAGCGGATAGCACAGATACGCAGTATTTT. Encoded protein: CSAPVVADSTDTQYF.

The chain employs TRBV19 and TRBJ2-1; D is uncertain. V lost 7 bases, J lost 5 bases, and 18 bases lay in between. Germline V lookup: CDR1 LNHDA, CDR2 SQIVND (reference sequence). The CDR3 has 15 residues. The CDR3 protein is CASKRRPPIDNEQFF. The DNA for the CDR3 is TGTGCCAGTAAACGTCGGCCTCCCATCGACAATGAGCAGTTCTTC. Full variable domain (outside the CDR3, taken from reference TRBV19 and TRBJ2-1): DGGITQSPKYLFRKEGQNVTLSCEQNLNHDAMYWYRQDPGQGLRLIYYSQIVNDFQKGDIAEGYSVSREKKESFPLTVTSAQKNPTAFYLCASKRRPPIDNEQFFGPGTRLTVL.

V and J are TRBV7-9 and TRBJ1-4, with 7 bases that match TRBD1. This CDR3 spans 14 amino acids. Germline assignment: CDR1 SEHNR and CDR2 FQNEAQ (reference sequence). The ends lost 4 bases at V and 6 bases at J; junction bases unmatched: 5. Here the CDR3 reads CASSSQGLYEKLFF. The CDR3 bases are TGTGCCAGCAGCTCACAGGGGCTCTATGAAAAACTGTTTTTT.

The table lists this clonotype with a few counts. V is TRBV27 and J is TRBJ2-1; 7 bases fit TRBD1. Trimming removed 4 bases from V and 4 bases from J; junction bases left unmatched: 7. Germline CDR1 and CDR2: MNHEY and SMNVEV (reference sequence). This CDR3 comprises 15 residues. The CDR3, as DNA: TGTGCCAGCAGTTCATCCGGGACAGAATACAATGAGCAGTTCTTC. As protein: CASSSSGTEYNEQFF.

The chain combines TRBV2 with TRBJ1-2, with D possibly TRBD1 on 6 matching bases. Trimming took 9 bases from V and 0 from J, leaving 14 bases between them. Germline V gives CDR1 SNHLY, CDR2 FYNNEI. The CDR3 is 14 amino acids. CDR3 protein: CARSDRPTNYGYTF. The CDR3 DNA reads as TGTGCCAGGTCAGACAGGCCCACTAACTATGGCTACACCTTC.

Only a few counts were recorded for this clonotype. J is TRBJ2-1 and V is TRBV6-2 or TRBV6-3, with D hard to call. V was shortened by 6 bases and J by 8 bases, with 23 bases between the two germline ends. From germline, CDR1 is MNHEY and CDR2 SVGEGT. The length of the CDR3 is 16 residues. For the CDR3, the DNA is TGTGCCAGCAGCCCGGTCACCAGCCCCAAAAGAGATGAGCAGTTCTTC. Translating gives CASSPVTSPKRDEQFF.

About this clonotype itself: Since a much larger clone is just one base distant, this may be a read error. J is TRBJ2-7 and V is TRBV7-2; D tentatively reads TRBD1 or TRBD2 (5 bases each). Germline loops: CDR1 SGHTA, CDR2 FQGNSA. The CDR3 loop spans 13 amino acids. The CDR3 is CASSLAPWDDQYF. The CDR3 DNA is TGTGCCAGCAGCTTAGCCCCGTGGGACGATCAGTACTTC.

In its sample, this clonotype was seen a few times. The chain uses TRBV7-8 and TRBJ2-7, with 8 bases identical to TRBD1. V dropped 5 bases and J dropped 5; count of bases not matched to a gene: 8. The CDR3 extends over 14 amino acids. Looked up from germline, CDR1 is SGHVS and CDR2 is FQNEAQ. The DNA of the CDR3 is TGTGCCAGCAGCCGAACAGGGGGTCGGGACGAGCAGTACTTC. Translating it yields CASSRTGGRDEQYF.

V gene TRBV7-9 combines with J gene TRBJ1-5, with a possible D match to TRBD1 (5 bases). Per the germline V gene, CDR1 is SEHNR and CDR2 is FQNEAQ (reference sequence). This CDR3 has 13 amino acids. V gave up 5 bases and J gave up 7 bases, with 12 bases separating them. CDR3 nucleotide sequence: TGTGCCAGCAGCCACGGGGGAGGCCAGCCCCAGCATTTT. Translated, it gives CASSHGGGQPQHF.

The CDR3 sequence: CASSQNPVGEQFF. CDR3 nucleotides: TGCGCCAGCAGCCAAAACCCGGTGGGAGAGCAGTTCTTC. The V and J genes are TRBV4-3 and TRBJ2-1; D gene unclear. V dropped 2 bases and J dropped 10 bases, with 12 bases sitting between them. Germline lookup yields CDR1 LGHNA and CDR2 YSLEER. There are 13 residues in the CDR3.

The rearrangement links TRBV7-2 to TRBJ2-4; 10 bases agree with TRBD2. The V gene end was trimmed by 5 bases and the J gene end by 13 bases; junction bases not matched to a gene: 20. CDR1 is SGHTA, CDR2 FQGNSA, per germline. CDR3 length: 17 residues. CDR3 DNA: TGTGCCAGCAGCCTTTGGGCCAGCGGGAGGGCCTTGGGGGAGCAGTACTTC. It translates to CASSLWASGRALGEQYF. Complete variable domain (other parts from reference TRBV7-2 and TRBJ2-4): GAGVSQSPSNKVTEKGKDVELRCDPISGHTALYWYRQSLGQGLEFLIYFQGNSAPDKSGLPSDRFSAERTGGSVSTLTIQRTQQEDSAVYLCASSLWASGRALGEQYFGAGTRLSVL.

This clonotype was seen ten or more times. The genes are TRBV29-1 and TRBJ2-5; either TRBD1 or TRBD2 may fit D (6 bases each). V lost 4 bases and J 6 bases, leaving 21 bases between the germline ends. The CDR3 covers 15 residues. Germline V gives CDR1 SQVTM, CDR2 ANQGSEA. CDR3 in amino acids: CSVGPVQGGAKTQYF. Written as DNA, the CDR3 is TGCAGCGTTGGGCCCGTACAGGGAGGCGCGAAGACCCAGTACTTC.

This clonotype has ten or more counts. The V and J genes are TRBV20-1 and TRBJ2-1, with 8 bases fitting TRBD2. The trim removed 5 bases at V and 4 bases at J, leaving 13 bases unmatched. CDR1 DFQATT and CDR2 SNEGSKA come from the germline V gene (reference sequence). The CDR3 is 16 residues long. As DNA, the CDR3 is TGCAGTGCTTCCGCTCCGGGACTAGTGGGATACAATGAGCAGTTCTTC. As protein: CSASAPGLVGYNEQFF.

The table lists this clonotype with a few counts. This sequence joins TRBV28 and TRBJ2-7; TRBD1 matches 11 bases. This CDR3 has 14 residues. The V gene's germline CDR1 is MDHEN and CDR2 SYDVKM. The V segment lost 6 bases and the J segment 5 bases; nucleotides outside the gene matches: 6. The CDR3 DNA sequence: TGTGCCAGCAGGTCGGGACAGGGGGTCCACGAGCAGTACTTC. It translates to CASRSGQGVHEQYF.

The chain carries TRBV28 and TRBJ2-7, with 11 nucleotides matching TRBD2. The CDR3 loop spans 13 amino acids. With V trimmed by 8 bases and J by 7 bases, 7 bases remained unmatched. Germline V CDR1 and CDR2: MDHEN, SYDVKM. The CDR3 sequence is CASHSGRGWEQYF. Here the CDR3 DNA reads TGTGCCAGCCATAGCGGGAGGGGTTGGGAGCAGTACTTC.

The chain couples TRBV12-3 or TRBV12-4 to TRBJ2-1, with 11 nucleotides matching TRBD2. The length of the CDR3 is 16 residues. V shed 3 bases, J shed 4 bases, and the junction held 5 bases outside the gene matches. The DNA for the CDR3 is TGTGCCAGCAGTTTCCGGGTAGCGGGGGGGTACAATGAGCAGTTCTTC. Protein: CASSFRVAGGYNEQFF.

The chain uses TRBV6-2 or TRBV6-3 and TRBJ2-5, with 7 positions matching TRBD1. The CDR3 extends over 15 amino acids. Germline CDR1 MNHEY, CDR2 SVGEGT. Germline trimming cut 2 bases from V and 11 bases from J; bases unmatched to any gene: 14. In nucleotides, the CDR3 is TGTGCCAGCAGTTACGCCACAGGGGCGAACTACGGGCAGTACTTC. Translated: CASSYATGANYGQYF.

This clonotype was counted a few times. V gene TRBV6-5 combines with J gene TRBJ2-3, with D possibly being TRBD1 (6 bases). V lost 0 bases, J lost 5 bases, and 12 bases lay in between. Germline CDR1 and CDR2: MNHEY and SVGAGI. The CDR3 sequence is 15 residues long. The CDR3 reads CASSYSIQGLDTQYF. The CDR3 bases are TGTGCCAGCAGTTACTCGATTCAGGGGTTAGATACGCAGTATTTT.

The chain has TRBV9 and TRBJ2-1; 9 nucleotides line up with TRBD2. Germline CDR1 is SGDLS and CDR2 is YYNGEE. Germline trimming cut 4 bases from V and 14 bases from J; bases unmatched to any gene: 10. The CDR3 spans 13 residues. CDR3 DNA: TGTGCCAGCAGCCTCAGGGGGGGGACTAGCAAGTTCTTC. Translation: CASSLRGGTSKFF. The full variable domain, in which reference TRBV9 and TRBJ2-1 provide the parts outside the CDR3, is DSGVTQTPKHLITATGQRVTLRCSPRSGDLSVYWYQQSLDQGLQFLIQYYNGEERAKGNILERFSAQQFPDLHSELNLSSLELGDSALYFCASSLRGGTSKFFGPGTRLTVL.

The genes are TRBV5-1 and TRBJ2-5, with 9 bases fitting TRBD2. The germline CDR1 and CDR2 sequences are SGHRS and YFSETQ. The trim removed 4 bases at V and 10 bases at J, leaving 11 bases unmatched. This CDR3 contains 14 residues. CDR3 in DNA: TGCGCCAGCAGCCCCGGACTAGCGTTGAAGATCCAGTACTTC. Amino acids: CASSPGLALKIQYF.

This clonotype was seen a few times. The chain recombines TRBV11-2 with TRBJ2-3; D is possibly TRBD1 (5 bases). With 5 bases removed from V and 1 base from J, the gap between germline ends came to 19 bases. Germline assignment: CDR1 SGHAT and CDR2 FQNNGV. This CDR3 comprises 17 residues. CDR3: CASSHPLGERGTDTQYF. CDR3 coding DNA: TGTGCCAGCAGCCACCCCCTAGGGGAACGAGGCACAGATACGCAGTATTTT. The full variable domain, rest sourced from reference TRBV11-2 and TRBJ2-3, is EAGVAQSPRYKIIEKRQSVAFWCNPISGHATLYWYQQILGQGPKLLIQFQNNGVVDDSQLPKDRFSAERLKGVDSTLKIQPAKLEDSAVYLCASSHPLGERGTDTQYFGPGTRLTVL.

The CDR3 DNA sequence: TGCAGCGTCCTTATAGGGGGGACTGAGCAGTACTTC. Its translation is CSVLIGGTEQYF. V is TRBV29-1 and J is TRBJ2-7; the D call may be TRBD1 or TRBD2 (6 bases each). CDR1 and CDR2 (germline): SQVTM, ANQGSEA. The length of the CDR3 is 12 residues. V lost 6 bases and J lost 7, with 16 bases in between.

This clonotype was seen just once. J is TRBJ2-1 and V is TRBV12-3 or TRBV12-4, with TRBD2 matching over 8 bases. The CDR3 sequence is 14 residues long. Trimming took 2 bases from V and 9 from J; bases not matched to a gene: 6. The CDR3 bases are TGTGCCAGCAGTTTAAACGGGAGGGCCAGTGAGCAGTTCTTC. Protein product: CASSLNGRASEQFF.

The chain recombines TRBV20-1 with TRBJ2-7, with D maybe TRBD1 (6 bases). The CDR3 loop spans 16 amino acids. With 2 bases removed from V and 2 bases from J, the gap between germline ends came to 19 bases. Germline V gene data show CDR1 as DFQATT and CDR2 as SNEGSKA (reference sequence). In DNA form, the CDR3 reads TGCAGTGCTAGATCTCCTGGGGGCCCTGGTCCCTACGAGCAGTACTTC. Translation: CSARSPGGPGPYEQYF.

This clonotype was observed a handful of times. This chain links TRBV2 with TRBJ1-2, with TRBD1 matching 9 bases. Trimming removed 6 bases from V and 8 bases from J; junction bases left unmatched: 10. The CDR3 covers 14 residues. Germline lookup yields CDR1 SNHLY and CDR2 FYNNEI. CDR3 sequence: CASSETGQGGGYTF. The CDR3 DNA sequence: TGTGCCAGCAGCGAAACGGGACAGGGAGGCGGCTACACCTTC.

With respect to this clonotype: Possible read error: a much larger clone is one base away. The V call is TRBV6-1, the J call TRBJ2-3; D is perhaps TRBD1 (6 bases). CDR3 size: 15 residues. Trimming took off 6 bases at V and 4 bases at J, with 17 bases between the two ends. Per the germline V gene, CDR1 is MNHNS and CDR2 is SASEGT. The CDR3 region is CASSWVRGTSDTQYF. CDR3 bases: TGTGCCAGCAGCTGGGTCAGGGGAACTTCAGATACGCAGTATTTT.

Turning to this clonotype: At one end the junction does not follow the germline gene, possibly because of a read error. The chain is built from TRBV5-5 and TRBJ2-7, with unresolved D. The length of the CDR3 is 13 residues. Germline V gene sequence: CDR1 SGHKS, CDR2 YYEKEE (reference sequence). The CDR3 DNA follows: TGCGCCAGCAGCTTGGCCGCCGTGGAGCGGCAGTACTTC. Protein product: CASSLAAVERQYF.